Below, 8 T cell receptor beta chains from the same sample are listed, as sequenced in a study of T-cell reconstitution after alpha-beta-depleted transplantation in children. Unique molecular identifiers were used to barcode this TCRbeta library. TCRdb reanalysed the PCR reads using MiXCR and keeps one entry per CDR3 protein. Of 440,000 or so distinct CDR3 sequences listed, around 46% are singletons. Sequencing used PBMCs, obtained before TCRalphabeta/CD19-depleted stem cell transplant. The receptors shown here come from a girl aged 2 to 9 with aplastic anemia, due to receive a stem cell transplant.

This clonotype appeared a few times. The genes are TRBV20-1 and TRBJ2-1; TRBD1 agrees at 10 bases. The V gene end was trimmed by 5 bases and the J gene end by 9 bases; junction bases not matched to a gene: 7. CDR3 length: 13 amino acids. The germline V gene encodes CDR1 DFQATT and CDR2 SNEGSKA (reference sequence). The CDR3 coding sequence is TGCAGTGCTTCCCGGGACAGGGGTCGTGAGCAGTTCTTC. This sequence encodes CSASRDRGREQFF.

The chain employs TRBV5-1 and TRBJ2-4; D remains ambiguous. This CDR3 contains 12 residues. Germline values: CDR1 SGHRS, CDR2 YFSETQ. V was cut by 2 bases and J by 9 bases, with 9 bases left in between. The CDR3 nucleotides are TGCGCCAGCAGCTTAGTCAACGGCATTCAGTACTTC. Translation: CASSLVNGIQYF. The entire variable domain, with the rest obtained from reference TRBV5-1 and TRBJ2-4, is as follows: KAGVTQTPRYLIKTRGQQVTLSCSPISGHRSVSWYQQTPGQGLQFLFEYFSETQRNKGNFPGRFSGRQFSNSRSEMNVSTLELGDSALYLCASSLVNGIQYFGAGTRLSVL.

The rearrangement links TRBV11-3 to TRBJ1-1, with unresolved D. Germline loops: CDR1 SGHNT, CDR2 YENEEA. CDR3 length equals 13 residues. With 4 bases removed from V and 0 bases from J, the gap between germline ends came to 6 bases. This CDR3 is CASSSMMNTEAFF. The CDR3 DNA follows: TGTGCCAGCAGCTCGATGATGAACACTGAAGCTTTCTTT.

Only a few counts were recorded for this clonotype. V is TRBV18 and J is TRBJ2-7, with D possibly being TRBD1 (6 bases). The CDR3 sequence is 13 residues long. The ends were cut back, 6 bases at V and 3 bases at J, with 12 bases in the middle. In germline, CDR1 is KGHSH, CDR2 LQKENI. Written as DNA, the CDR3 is TGTGCCAGCTCCCTTCTGGACAGCTACGAGCAGTACTTC. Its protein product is CASSLLDSYEQYF.

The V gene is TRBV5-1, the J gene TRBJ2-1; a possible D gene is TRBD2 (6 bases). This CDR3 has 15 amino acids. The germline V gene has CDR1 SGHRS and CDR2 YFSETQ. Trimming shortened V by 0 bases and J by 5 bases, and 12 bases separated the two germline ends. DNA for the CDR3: TGCGCCAGCAGCTTGGAGTGGCGGGACCACAATGAGCAGTTCTTC. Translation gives CASSLEWRDHNEQFF.

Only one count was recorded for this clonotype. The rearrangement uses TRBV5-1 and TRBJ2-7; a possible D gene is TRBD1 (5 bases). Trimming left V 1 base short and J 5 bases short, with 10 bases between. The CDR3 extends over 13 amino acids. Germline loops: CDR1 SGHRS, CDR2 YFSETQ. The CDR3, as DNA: TGCGCCAGCAGCTTGAGATCCAGGGACGAGCAGTACTTC. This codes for CASSLRSRDEQYF.

CDR3 loop: CASNRDRGSGANVLTF. CDR3 DNA sequence: TGTGCCAGCAACCGGGACAGGGGGTCTGGGGCCAACGTCCTGACTTTC. The genes are TRBV12-3 or TRBV12-4 and TRBJ2-6; 11 nucleotides match TRBD1. Germline trimming cut 7 bases from V and 1 base from J; bases unmatched to any gene: 3. CDR3 length: 16 amino acids.

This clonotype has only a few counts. CDR3 amino acids: CASSLLVAGGNEQFF. CDR3 DNA: TGTGCCAGCAGTTTATTAGTAGCGGGAGGGAATGAGCAGTTCTTC. The chain has TRBV27 and TRBJ2-1; 11 bases agree with TRBD2. Trimming at V came to 1 base and at J to 7 bases, leaving 3 bases not matched to a gene. This CDR3 has 15 residues. Germline values: CDR1 MNHEY, CDR2 SMNVEV (reference sequence).